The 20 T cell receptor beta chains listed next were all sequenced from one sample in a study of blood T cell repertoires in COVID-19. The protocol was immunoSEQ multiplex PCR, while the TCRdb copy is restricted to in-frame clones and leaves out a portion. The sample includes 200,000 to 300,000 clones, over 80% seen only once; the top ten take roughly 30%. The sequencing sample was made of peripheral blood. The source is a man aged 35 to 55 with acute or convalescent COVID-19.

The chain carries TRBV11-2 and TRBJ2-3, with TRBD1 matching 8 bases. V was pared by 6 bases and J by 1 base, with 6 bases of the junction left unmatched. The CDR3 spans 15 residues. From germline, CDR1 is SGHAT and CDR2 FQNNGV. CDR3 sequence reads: CASSTQGARTDTQYF. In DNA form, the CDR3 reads TGTGCCAGCAGTACTCAGGGGGCCCGCACAGATACGCAGTATTTT.

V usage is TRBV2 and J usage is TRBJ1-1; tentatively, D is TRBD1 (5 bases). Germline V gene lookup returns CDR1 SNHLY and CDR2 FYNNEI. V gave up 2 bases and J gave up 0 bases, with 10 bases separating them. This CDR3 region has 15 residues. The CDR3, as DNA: TGTGCCAGCAGTGAATTAGGGGTATTGAACACTGAAGCTTTCTTT. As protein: CASSELGVLNTEAFF.

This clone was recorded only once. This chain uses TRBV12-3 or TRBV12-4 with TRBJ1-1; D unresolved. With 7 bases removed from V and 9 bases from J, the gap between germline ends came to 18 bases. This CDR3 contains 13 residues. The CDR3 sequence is CASKSLLRFQAFF. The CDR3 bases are TGTGCCAGCAAATCGTTATTACGGTTTCAAGCTTTCTTT.

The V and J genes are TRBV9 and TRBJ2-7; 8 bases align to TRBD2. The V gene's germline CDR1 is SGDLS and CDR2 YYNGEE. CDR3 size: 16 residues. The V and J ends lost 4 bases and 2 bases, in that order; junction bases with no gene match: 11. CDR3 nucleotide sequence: TGTGCCAGCAGCCCGCTCACTAGCGGAGCTACCTACGAGCAGTACTTC. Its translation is CASSPLTSGATYEQYF.

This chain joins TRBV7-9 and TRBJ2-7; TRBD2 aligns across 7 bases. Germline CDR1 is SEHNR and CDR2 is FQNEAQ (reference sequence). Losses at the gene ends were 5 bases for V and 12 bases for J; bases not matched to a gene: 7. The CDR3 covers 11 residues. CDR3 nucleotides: TGTGCCAGCAGCGGACTAGAAGAGTCGTACTTC. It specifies CASSGLEESYF.

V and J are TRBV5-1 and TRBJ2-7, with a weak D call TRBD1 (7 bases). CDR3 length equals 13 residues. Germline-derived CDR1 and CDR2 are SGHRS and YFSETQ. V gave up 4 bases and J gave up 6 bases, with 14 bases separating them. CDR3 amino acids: CASSEIQGGEQYF. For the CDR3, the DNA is TGCGCCAGCAGCGAGATCCAGGGGGGCGAGCAGTACTTC. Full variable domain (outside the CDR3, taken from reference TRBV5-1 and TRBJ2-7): KAGVTQTPRYLIKTRGQQVTLSCSPISGHRSVSWYQQTPGQGLQFLFEYFSETQRNKGNFPGRFSGRQFSNSRSEMNVSTLELGDSALYLCASSEIQGGEQYFGPGTRLTVT.

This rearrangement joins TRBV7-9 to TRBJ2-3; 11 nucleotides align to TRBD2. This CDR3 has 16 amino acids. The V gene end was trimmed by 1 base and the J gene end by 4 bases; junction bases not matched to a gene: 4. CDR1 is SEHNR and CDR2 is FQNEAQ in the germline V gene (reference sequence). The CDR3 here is CASSLVLAGGSDTQYF. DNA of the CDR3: TGTGCCAGCAGCTTAGTCCTAGCGGGAGGATCAGATACGCAGTATTTT.

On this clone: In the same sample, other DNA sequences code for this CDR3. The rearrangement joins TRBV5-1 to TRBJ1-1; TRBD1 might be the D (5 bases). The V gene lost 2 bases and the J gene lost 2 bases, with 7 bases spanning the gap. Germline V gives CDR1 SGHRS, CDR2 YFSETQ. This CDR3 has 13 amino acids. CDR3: CASSLQENTEAFF. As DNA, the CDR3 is TGCGCCAGCAGCTTACAGGAAAACACTGAAGCTTTCTTT. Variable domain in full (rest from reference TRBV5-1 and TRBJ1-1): KAGVTQTPRYLIKTRGQQVTLSCSPISGHRSVSWYQQTPGQGLQFLFEYFSETQRNKGNFPGRFSGRQFSNSRSEMNVSTLELGDSALYLCASSLQENTEAFFGQGTRLTVV.

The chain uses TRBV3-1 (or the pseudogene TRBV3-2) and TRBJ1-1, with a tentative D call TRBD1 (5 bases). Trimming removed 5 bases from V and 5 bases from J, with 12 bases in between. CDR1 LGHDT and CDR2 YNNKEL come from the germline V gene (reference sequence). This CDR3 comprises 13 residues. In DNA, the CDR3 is TGTGCCAGCAGCGTCGGCAGGGATACTGAAGCTTTCTTT. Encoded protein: CASSVGRDTEAFF.

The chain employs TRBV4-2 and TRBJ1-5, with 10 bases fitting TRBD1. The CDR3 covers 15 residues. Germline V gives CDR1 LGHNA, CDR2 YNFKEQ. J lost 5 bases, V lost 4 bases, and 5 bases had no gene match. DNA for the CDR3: TGTGCCAGCAGCCTGACAGGGGGCGGGGATCAGCCCCAGCATTTT. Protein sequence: CASSLTGGGDQPQHF.

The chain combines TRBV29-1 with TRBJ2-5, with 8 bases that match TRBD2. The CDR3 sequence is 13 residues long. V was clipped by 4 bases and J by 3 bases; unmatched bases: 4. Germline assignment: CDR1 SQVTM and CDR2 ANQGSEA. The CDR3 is CSVGAGAEETQYF. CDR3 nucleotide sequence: TGCAGCGTTGGAGCGGGAGCCGAAGAGACCCAGTACTTC. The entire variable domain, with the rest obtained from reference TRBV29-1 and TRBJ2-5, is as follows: SAVISQKPSRDICQRGTSLTIQCQVDSQVTMMFWYRQQPGQSLTLIATANQGSEATYESGFVIDKFPISRPNLTFSTLTVSNMSPEDSSIYLCSVGAGAEETQYFGPGTRLLVL.

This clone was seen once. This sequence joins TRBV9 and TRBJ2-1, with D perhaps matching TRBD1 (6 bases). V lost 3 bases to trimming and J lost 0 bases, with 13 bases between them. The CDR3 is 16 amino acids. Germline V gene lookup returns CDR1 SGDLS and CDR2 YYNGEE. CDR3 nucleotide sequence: TGTGCCAGCAGCGCGAGACAGGCCAGCTCCTACAATGAGCAGTTCTTC. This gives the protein CASSARQASSYNEQFF.

The CDR3 reads CASSPRTGGTNTEAFF. The CDR3 nucleotides are TGTGCCAGCTCACCGCGGACAGGGGGTACGAACACTGAAGCTTTCTTT. This rearrangement joins TRBV18 to TRBJ1-1, with 10 positions matching TRBD1. Trimming at V came to 3 bases and at J to 1 base, leaving 5 bases not matched to a gene. The CDR3 is 16 residues long. From germline, CDR1 is KGHSH and CDR2 LQKENI.

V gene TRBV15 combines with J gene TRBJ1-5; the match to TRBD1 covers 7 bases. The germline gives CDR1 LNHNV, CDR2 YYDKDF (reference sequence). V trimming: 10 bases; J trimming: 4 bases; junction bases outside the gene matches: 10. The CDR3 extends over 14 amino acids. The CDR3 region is CARTRDRGNQPQHF. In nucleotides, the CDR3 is TGTGCCAGGACAAGGGACAGAGGGAATCAGCCCCAGCATTTT.

In DNA, the CDR3 is TGTGCCAGCAGATACAGGGCCCCCGAGACTTATCAGCCCCAGCATTTT. It encodes CASRYRAPETYQPQHF. This chain uses TRBV11-3 with TRBJ1-5; TRBD1 is a possible D gene (6 bases). The CDR3 sequence is 16 residues long. From germline, CDR1 is SGHNT and CDR2 YENEEA. V lost 6 bases and J lost 5, with 20 bases in between.

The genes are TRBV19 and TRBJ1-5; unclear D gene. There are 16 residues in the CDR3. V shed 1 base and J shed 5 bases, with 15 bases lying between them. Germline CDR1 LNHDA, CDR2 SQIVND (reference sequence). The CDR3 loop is CASSIGPRGGHQPQHF. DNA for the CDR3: TGTGCCAGTAGTATAGGCCCGCGGGGAGGGCATCAGCCCCAGCATTTT.

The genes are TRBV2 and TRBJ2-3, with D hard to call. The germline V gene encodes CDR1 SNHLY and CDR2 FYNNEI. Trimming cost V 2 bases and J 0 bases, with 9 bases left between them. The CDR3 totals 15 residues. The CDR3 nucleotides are TGTGCCAGCAGTGAAATAAGCACGAGCACAGATACGCAGTATTTT. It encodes CASSEISTSTDTQYF.

CDR3 loop: CASSLAGGGTEQYF. DNA of the CDR3: TGTGCCAGTAGTCTTGCGGGGGGCGGAACCGAGCAGTACTTC. The chain uses TRBV19 and TRBJ2-7; TRBD2 aligns across 8 bases. CDR3 size: 14 residues. CDR1 is LNHDA and CDR2 is SQIVND in the germline V gene (reference sequence). V shed 5 bases, J shed 6 bases, and the junction held 9 bases outside the gene matches.

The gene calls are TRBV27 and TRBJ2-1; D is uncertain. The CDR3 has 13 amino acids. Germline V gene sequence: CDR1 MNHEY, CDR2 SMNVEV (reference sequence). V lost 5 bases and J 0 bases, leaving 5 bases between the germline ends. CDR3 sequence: CASSPRSYNEQFF. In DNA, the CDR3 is TGTGCCAGCAGTCCCCGCTCCTACAATGAGCAGTTCTTC.

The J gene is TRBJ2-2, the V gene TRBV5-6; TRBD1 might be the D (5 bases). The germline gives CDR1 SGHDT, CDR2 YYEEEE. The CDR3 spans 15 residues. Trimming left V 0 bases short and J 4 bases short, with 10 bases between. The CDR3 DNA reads TGTGCCAGCAGCTTGGAAGGGGCGGTCACCGGGGAGCTGTTTTTT. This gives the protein CASSLEGAVTGELFF. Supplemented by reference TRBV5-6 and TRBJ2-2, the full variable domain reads DAGVTQSPTHLIKTRGQQVTLRCSPKSGHDTVSWYQQALGQGPQFIFQYYEEEERQRGNFPDRFSGHQFPNYSSELNVNALLLGDSALYLCASSLEGAVTGELFFGEGSRLTVL.